This entry is about one T cell receptor beta chain. The antigen is not known. This CDR3 is built from 12 residues. Trimming removed 0 bases at V and 6 bases at J, with 3 bases between. Germline CDR1 reads SEHNR; CDR2 reads FQNEAQ (reference sequence). Libraries were prepared by immunoSEQ multiplex PCR; TCRdb keeps only in-frame clonotypes and omits some of them. The repertoire has roughly 180,000 clones, about 93% of them found once; the top ten carry around 0.96%. This specimen comes from a study of T cell responses to AZD1222 COVID-19 vaccine. Study-wide findings and caveats: Variant regions that are unmutated are reportedly the target of nearly half of spike-specific TCRs. Clonal diversity was possibly underestimated; the donors were predominantly white British and more often female. CD4 TCRs associated with vaccination spanned spike, dominating at 160-218 and 743-854. Only a handful of people who got AZD1222 tested seropositive at baseline.

This chain joins TRBV7-9 and TRBJ1-5; D is undetermined. The starting material was peripheral blood, obtained 28 days after the second dose of the MenACWY control vaccine. This receptor was obtained from an adult who received the MenACWY meningococcal vaccine as a control. CDR3 in amino acids: CASSLASQPQHF. DNA of the CDR3: TGTGCCAGCAGCTTAGCTAGTCAGCCCCAGCATTTT.